The 17 T cell receptor beta chains listed next were all sequenced from one sample in a study of cytomegalovirus exposure and HLA in healthy donors. The PCR used 60 Vbeta and 13 Jbeta primers. Produced via immunoSEQ multiplex PCR; TCRdb's table is partial and in-frame only. The profile shows approximately 27,000 clones, 70% of them singletons. What was sequenced was PBMCs. Every receptor here comes from a woman aged 45-65 years in good health and CMV-seronegative.

V is TRBV6-1 and J is TRBJ2-3, with 11 positions matching TRBD2. Germline trimming cut 7 bases from V and 2 bases from J; bases unmatched to any gene: 5. Germline V gene data show CDR1 as MNHNS and CDR2 as SASEGT. The CDR3 has 15 residues. DNA of the CDR3: TGTGCCAGCACCCCTAGCGGGGGGTCCACAGATACGCAGTATTTT. This gives the protein CASTPSGGSTDTQYF.

This clone has just a few counts. This rearrangement joins TRBV9 to TRBJ1-4; maybe TRBD1 (5 bases). The CDR3 loop spans 15 amino acids. V was shortened by 4 bases and J by 5 bases, with 15 bases between the two germline ends. Germline CDR1 and CDR2: SGDLS and YYNGEE. CDR3 nucleotides: TGTGCCAGCAGCAGAGCAGGGCCGGCCAATGAAAAACTGTTTTTT. Translated, it gives CASSRAGPANEKLFF.

This clone came up a few times. The gene calls are TRBV5-1 and TRBJ1-3, with D tentatively TRBD1 (5 bases). The CDR3 extends over 15 amino acids. Germline values: CDR1 SGHRS, CDR2 YFSETQ. V was pared by 0 bases and J by 6 bases, with 13 bases between. The CDR3 is CASSLGRGVENTIYF. The CDR3 region has the DNA TGCGCCAGCAGCTTGGGGAGGGGAGTGGAAAACACCATATATTTT.

This chain connects TRBV28 to TRBJ1-2, with unresolved D. The CDR3 consists of 14 residues. The V gene lost 6 bases and the J gene lost 0 bases, with 11 bases spanning the gap. Per the germline V gene, CDR1 is MDHEN and CDR2 is SYDVKM. Here the CDR3 reads CASSLTNPNYGYTF. The CDR3 bases are TGTGCCAGCAGCCTGACAAACCCTAACTATGGCTACACCTTC.

This CDR3 reads CASSPDSYGYTF. As DNA, the CDR3 is TGTGCCAGCAGTCCCGACTCCTATGGCTACACCTTC. This rearrangement joins TRBV28 to TRBJ1-2; the D is unclear. The CDR3 is 12 residues long. Deletions cut 5 bases from V and 4 bases from J, with 8 bases between. Germline values: CDR1 MDHEN, CDR2 SYDVKM.

The chain recombines TRBV7-8 with TRBJ2-1; 7 bases line up with TRBD2. J gave up 6 bases and V 5 bases, and 7 bases lay outside the gene matches. There are 14 residues in the CDR3. Germline-derived CDR1 and CDR2 are SGHVS and FQNEAQ. In DNA form, the CDR3 reads TGTGCCAGCAGCCCCGGGACTATCGGCAATGAGCAGTTCTTC. Translating gives CASSPGTIGNEQFF. Based on the CDR3 plus reference TRBV7-8 and TRBJ2-1, the full variable domain is GAGVSQSPRYKVAKRGQDVALRCDPISGHVSLFWYQQALGQGPEFLTYFQNEAQLDKSGLPSDRFFAERPEGSVSTLKIQRTQQEDSAVYLCASSPGTIGNEQFFGPGTRLTVL.

This chain links TRBV29-1 with TRBJ1-1; D may be TRBD1 (6 bases). CDR1 is SQVTM, CDR2 ANQGSEA, per germline. V gave up 6 bases and J gave up 4 bases, with 15 bases separating them. The CDR3 runs 13 residues. This chain's CDR3 is CSVDNRVGTEAFF. CDR3 nucleotides: TGCAGCGTCGACAACAGGGTAGGCACTGAAGCTTTCTTT.

V is TRBV2 and J is TRBJ1-6; the match to TRBD1 covers 8 bases. With 6 bases clipped from V and 0 bases from J, the junction kept 4 bases outside the gene matches. Per germline, CDR1 SNHLY and CDR2 FYNNEI. The CDR3 is made up of 16 amino acids. The CDR3 sequence: CASSRDRSSYNSPLHF. In DNA, the CDR3 is TGTGCCAGCAGCCGGGACAGGAGCTCCTATAATTCACCCCTCCACTTT.

This rearrangement joins TRBV7-9 to TRBJ2-5, with 9 bases matching TRBD1. The CDR3 loop spans 14 amino acids. The germline CDR1 and CDR2 sequences are SEHNR and FQNEAQ (reference sequence). V was clipped by 5 bases and J by 4 bases; unmatched bases: 5. The CDR3: CASSKYRGLETQYF. CDR3 DNA sequence: TGTGCCAGCAGCAAATACAGGGGGCTAGAGACCCAGTACTTC.

The V call is TRBV6-5, the J call TRBJ2-1; 7 bases agree with TRBD1. Germline V lookup: CDR1 MNHEY, CDR2 SVGAGI. This CDR3 is 14 amino acids long. The V segment lost 5 bases and the J segment 7 bases; nucleotides outside the gene matches: 8. The CDR3 reads CASSTQQGTNEQFF. CDR3 bases: TGTGCCAGCAGTACCCAACAGGGGACGAATGAGCAGTTCTTC.

The V gene is TRBV6-5, the J gene TRBJ1-3, with 8 bases identical to TRBD1. The CDR3 length is 13 residues. The germline V gene has CDR1 MNHEY and CDR2 SVGAGI. V shed 6 bases and J 6 bases; nucleotides not matched to a gene: 4. The DNA for the CDR3 is TGTGCCAGCAGGGCGACAGGGGTAAACACCATATATTTT. This translates into CASRATGVNTIYF.

This chain connects TRBV16 to TRBJ1-2; 10 bases align to TRBD1. V gave up 3 bases and J gave up 5 bases; unmatched junction bases: 9. CDR1 is KGHSY, CDR2 FQNENV, per germline. CDR3 length equals 16 residues. The CDR3 DNA reads TGTGCCAGCAGCCAGCGGGCGGGACAGGGGATGTATGGCTACACCTTC. As protein: CASSQRAGQGMYGYTF.

This clone was picked up a small number of times. The chain has TRBV19 and TRBJ2-7; possible D gene TRBD2, 6 bases. CDR1 LNHDA and CDR2 SQIVND come from the germline V gene (reference sequence). Between the trimmed V and J ends, which lost 6 bases and 0 bases, there was a span of 12 bases. There are 14 residues in the CDR3. The CDR3 region has the DNA TGTGCCAGTAGCCGGGACTCCGGCTCCTACGAGCAGTACTTC. This sequence encodes CASSRDSGSYEQYF. Based on the CDR3 plus reference TRBV19 and TRBJ2-7, the full variable domain is DGGITQSPKYLFRKEGQNVTLSCEQNLNHDAMYWYRQDPGQGLRLIYYSQIVNDFQKGDIAEGYSVSREKKESFPLTVTSAQKNPTAFYLCASSRDSGSYEQYFGPGTRLTVT.

The rearrangement uses TRBV29-1 and TRBJ2-7, with D maybe TRBD1 (6 bases). From germline, CDR1 is SQVTM and CDR2 ANQGSEA. V shed 7 bases and J shed 4 bases, with 17 bases lying between them. There are 13 residues in the CDR3. CDR3 sequence (DNA): TGCAGCGGACAAACCCGGGACACTTACGAGCAGTACTTC. Amino acid sequence: CSGQTRDTYEQYF.

The chain employs TRBV7-9 and TRBJ1-2; D call uncertain. The V gene lost 8 bases and the J gene lost 0 bases, with 13 bases spanning the gap. Germline loops: CDR1 SEHNR, CDR2 FQNEAQ (reference sequence). The CDR3 length is 14 residues. The CDR3 bases are TGTGCCAGCGAACTGGTCCAGGCTAACTATGGCTACACCTTC. Translating it yields CASELVQANYGYTF.

Only a few counts were recorded for this clone. The chain links TRBV29-1 to TRBJ2-7; 7 positions agree with TRBD1. V was clipped by 7 bases and J by 5 bases; unmatched bases: 5. The CDR3 spans 11 residues. Germline-derived CDR1 and CDR2 are SQVTM and ANQGSEA. CDR3 residues: CSGRQGHEQYF. The CDR3 DNA reads as TGCAGCGGACGACAGGGACACGAGCAGTACTTC.

The rearrangement links TRBV6-5 to TRBJ1-5, with TRBD1 matching 7 bases. V was pared by 6 bases and J by 0 bases, with 5 bases of the junction left unmatched. Germline assignment: CDR1 MNHEY and CDR2 SVGAGI. The CDR3 runs to 15 residues. CDR3 protein: CASRPDRVSNQPQHF. The CDR3, as DNA: TGTGCCAGCAGACCCGACAGGGTTAGCAATCAGCCCCAGCATTTT.